This note documents a single T cell receptor beta chain sequence. An end of the junction differs from the germline gene, which may be a read error. This sample's time point: blood at routine non-recurrence follow-up after resection. Tumor, nontumor lung or frozen PBMC supplied whole RNA that was sequenced unsorted. This entry belongs to a study of spatial heterogeneity in lung cancer. As for the study in general: Median follow-up for sequenced PBMC samples was approximately 2 years after resection, when such samples existed.

TCRdb used MiXCR to reprocess the 5' RACE reads, holding one entry per CDR3 protein. Counted here are tens of thousands of distinct CDR3 sequences, roughly 19% occurring once; the ten biggest clones make up 21%. The CDR3 length is 15 residues. J is TRBJ2-1 and V is TRBV12-3 or TRBV12-4; unclear D gene. The sequence was obtained from a male donor with early-stage non-small cell lung cancer. Source: PBMCs, taken at follow-up. The CDR3 sequence: CASSFTINIYNEQSF. CDR3 coding DNA: TGTGCCAGCAGTTTTACCATTAACATCTACAATGAGCAGTCCTTC.